These T cell receptor beta chains were read from a single sample in a study of shared clonotypes between healthy human individuals. TCRdb keeps only in-frame clones here, not all; method: immunoSEQ multiplex PCR. The sample holds hundreds of thousands of clones, 55% to 75% seen once. The sequenced sample consisted of memory CD4+ T cells sorted from blood. Source of these receptors: a woman aged 25-40 years in good health. The CDR3 runs from the conserved cysteine through the conserved F or W.

J gene: TRBJ1-2
CDR3 length: 14
V gene: TRBV6-6
CDR3 protein: CASSQGGGNYGYTF

J gene: TRBJ2-2
CDR3 length: 15
V gene: TRBV5-6
CDR3 protein: CASSEINQATGELFF

J gene: TRBJ2-5
CDR3 length: 14
V gene: TRBV28
CDR3 protein: CASSLGWDQETQYF

J gene: TRBJ2-1
CDR3 length: 14
V gene: TRBV5-1
CDR3 protein: CASSLGDWYNEQFF

J gene: TRBJ2-7
CDR3 length: 14
V gene: TRBV7-2
CDR3 protein: CASSRGTGVYEQYF

J gene: TRBJ2-3
CDR3 length: 15
V gene: TRBV2
CDR3 protein: CASRQLASHTDTQYF

J gene: TRBJ2-7
CDR3 length: 17
V gene: TRBV10-2
CDR3 protein: CASRGGTSGSTPYEQYF

J gene: TRBJ2-1
CDR3 length: 11
V gene: TRBV7-2
CDR3 protein: CASSPRNEQFF

J gene: TRBJ1-4
CDR3 length: 14
V gene: TRBV5-5
CDR3 protein: CASSFSIAVEKLFF

J gene: TRBJ2-1
CDR3 length: 16
V gene: TRBV19
CDR3 protein: CASSIVTTIPGNEQFF

J gene: TRBJ2-7
CDR3 length: 14
V gene: TRBV5-4
CDR3 protein: CASSWNRGTYEQYF

J gene: TRBJ1-5
CDR3 length: 14
V gene: TRBV19
CDR3 protein: CASALLQGDQPQHF

J gene: TRBJ2-3
CDR3 length: 15
V gene: TRBV28
CDR3 protein: CASSLLWQGYGTQYF

J gene: TRBJ1-1
CDR3 length: 12
V gene: TRBV2
CDR3 protein: CASSELNTEAFF

J gene: TRBJ1-1
CDR3 length: 15
V gene: TRBV5-1
CDR3 protein: CASSQDGRRGTEAFF

J gene: TRBJ1-3
CDR3 length: 16
V gene: TRBV7-8
CDR3 protein: CASSLIPDSSGNTIYF

J gene: TRBJ2-1
CDR3 length: 13
V gene: TRBV4-1
CDR3 protein: CASSWTSGNEQFF

J gene: TRBJ1-1
CDR3 length: 15
V gene: TRBV18
CDR3 protein: CASSPRALVNTEAFF

J gene: TRBJ1-5
CDR3 length: 14
V gene: TRBV6-5
CDR3 protein: CASRSDGTNQPQHF

J gene: TRBJ2-5
CDR3 length: 14
V gene: TRBV28
CDR3 protein: CASSSPRGDETQYF

J gene: TRBJ1-1
CDR3 length: 11
V gene: TRBV29-1
CDR3 protein: CSVEMGDVPRF

J gene: TRBJ1-1
CDR3 length: 15
V gene: TRBV29-1
CDR3 protein: CSVEGATGIITEAFF

J gene: TRBJ1-4
CDR3 length: 16
V gene: TRBV19
CDR3 protein: CASSPGRYSFNEKLFF

J gene: TRBJ2-3
CDR3 length: 14
V gene: TRBV30
CDR3 protein: CAWAGTSGRNTQYF

J gene: TRBJ2-3
CDR3 length: 16
V gene: TRBV6-1
CDR3 protein: CASSGRLAGNTDTQYF

J gene: TRBJ2-3
CDR3 length: 18
V gene: TRBV5-4
CDR3 protein: CASSPPRVGGRNTDTQYF

J gene: TRBJ2-3
CDR3 length: 14
V gene: TRBV5-4
CDR3 protein: CASSLPGDTDTQYF

J gene: TRBJ1-6
CDR3 length: 14
V gene: TRBV27
CDR3 protein: CASSGGAPNSPLHF

J gene: TRBJ2-3
CDR3 length: 15
V gene: TRBV28
CDR3 protein: CASTRGGLRTDTQYF

J gene: TRBJ2-2
CDR3 length: 14
V gene: TRBV2
CDR3 protein: CASNLEGFSGELFF

J gene: TRBJ2-3
CDR3 length: 15
V gene: TRBV6-4
CDR3 protein: CASSGSGLAGVTQYF

J gene: TRBJ2-1
CDR3 length: 15
V gene: TRBV5-1
CDR3 protein: CASSTDSSSYNEQFF

J gene: TRBJ2-3
CDR3 length: 14
V gene: TRBV25-1
CDR3 protein: CASSEFRVADTQYF

J gene: TRBJ2-5
CDR3 length: 16
V gene: TRBV11-2
CDR3 protein: CASSLGPGSGQETQYF

J gene: TRBJ1-5
CDR3 length: 15
V gene: TRBV7-9
CDR3 protein: CASSPQGAGNQPQHF

J gene: TRBJ2-7
CDR3 length: 21
V gene: TRBV7-8
CDR3 protein: CASSLDGLARGLREPSYEQYF

J gene: TRBJ2-7
CDR3 length: 15
V gene: TRBV18
CDR3 protein: CASSSRLAGRYEQYF

J gene: TRBJ2-7
CDR3 length: 13
V gene: TRBV30
CDR3 protein: CAWSVLRGGEQYF

J gene: TRBJ2-7
CDR3 length: 15
V gene: TRBV5-1
CDR3 protein: CASGGLAGGSYEQYF